These 16 T cell receptor beta chains came from one sample sequenced in a study of regulatory T cells in long-lasting Graves disease. In building TCR beta libraries, iRepertoire HTBI primers were used together with Arm-PCR of CDR3 regions. TCRdb re-called the multiplex PCR reads through MiXCR, storing one row per CDR3 protein. The data contain over 350,000 distinct CDR3 sequences, 12% to 15% of them singletons. Time point specified: newly diagnosed GD, antithyroid drugs for less than 3 months. The TCR library used RNA extracted from PBMCs. This sample also belongs to another study, concerning T cells in Graves' hyperthyroidism and ophthalmopathy.

The source material was peripheral blood mononuclear cells (PBMCs), sampled at new diagnosis, from a patient treated with antithyroid drugs. Source of these receptors: a woman in her forties or fifties with Graves disease.

The chain links TRBV4-1 to TRBJ2-1; weak D call: TRBD1 (5 bases). Germline CDR1 and CDR2: MGHRA and YSYEKL. V gave up 3 bases and J gave up 2 bases, with 8 bases separating them. This CDR3 spans 14 amino acids. The CDR3 DNA sequence: TGCGCCAGCAGCCATATACAGGCCTACAATGAGCAGTTCTTC. It codes for CASSHIQAYNEQFF.

This clonotype was counted only a few times. The chain uses TRBV14 and TRBJ2-7; the D is unclear. CDR3 length equals 15 residues. Trimming removed 4 bases from V and 5 bases from J, with 18 bases in between. Germline CDR1 reads SGHDN; CDR2 reads FVKESK. CDR3 in amino acids: CASSPRAYLVNEQYF. The CDR3 DNA follows: TGTGCCAGCAGCCCCCGGGCCTATCTGGTGAACGAGCAGTACTTC.

This clonotype was seen many times. The CDR3 DNA sequence: TGTGCCAGCAGCAGGACGAGCATGAACACTGAAGCTTTCTTT. Protein product: CASSRTSMNTEAFF. The chain couples TRBV6-2 or TRBV6-3 to TRBJ1-1; D is undetermined. The CDR3 has 14 residues. Germline V gene data show CDR1 as MNHEY and CDR2 as SVGEGT. V was pared by 6 bases and J by 0 bases, with 11 bases between.

This chain uses TRBV5-1 with TRBJ2-2; TRBD2 matches 13 bases. The V segment lost 1 base and the J segment 6 bases; nucleotides outside the gene matches: 6. Per germline, CDR1 SGHRS and CDR2 YFSETQ. CDR3 size: 17 residues. The CDR3 reads CASSLRLAGGAAGELFF. DNA of the CDR3: TGCGCCAGCAGCTTGCGACTAGCGGGAGGAGCGGCCGGGGAGCTGTTTTTT.

This clonotype came up many times. This sequence joins TRBV6-1 and TRBJ2-5, with D possibly matching TRBD2 (5 bases). V shed 7 bases and J shed 2 bases, with 17 bases lying between them. Germline V gene lookup returns CDR1 MNHNS and CDR2 SASEGT. The CDR3 is made up of 15 amino acids. CDR3 loop: CASTRPVAGQETQYF. In nucleotides, the CDR3 is TGTGCCAGCACCCGACCAGTCGCGGGTCAAGAGACCCAGTACTTC.

J is TRBJ1-5 and V is TRBV28; D call uncertain. Germline assignment: CDR1 MDHEN and CDR2 SYDVKM. The CDR3 totals 15 residues. Trimming cost V 2 bases and J 9 bases, with 17 bases left between them. Written as DNA, the CDR3 is TGTGCCAGCAGTTTACGTTTTGGGCCGACCGGGCCCCAGCATTTT. This encodes CASSLRFGPTGPQHF.

This clonotype was found a few times. The chain couples TRBV19 to TRBJ2-5, with 9 positions matching TRBD1. The germline gives CDR1 LNHDA, CDR2 SQIVND (reference sequence). The ends lost 6 bases at V and 4 bases at J; junction bases unmatched: 9. CDR3 length equals 15 residues. CDR3 sequence: CASREDRGLIETQYF. CDR3 coding DNA: TGTGCCAGTAGGGAGGACAGGGGATTAATAGAGACCCAGTACTTC.

This clonotype was detected many times. The chain uses TRBV6-1 and TRBJ2-3, with D tentatively TRBD2 (6 bases). The CDR3 is 14 residues long. CDR1 and CDR2 (germline): MNHNS, SASEGT. V lost 1 base, J lost 10 bases, and 15 bases lay in between. The CDR3 spells CASSEGGGEVPQYF. The CDR3 nucleotides read TGTGCCAGCAGTGAAGGCGGCGGGGAGGTTCCGCAGTATTTT.

This clonotype has a handful of counts. This clone may be a read error of a much larger clone one base away. V is TRBV7-8 and J is TRBJ2-1; 8 bases align to TRBD1. This CDR3 is 16 amino acids long. Germline V gene sequence: CDR1 SGHVS, CDR2 FQNEAQ. The CDR3 protein is CTSSLFSGQVDNEQFF. In DNA form, the CDR3 reads TGTACCAGCAGCTTATTCTCGGGACAGGTCGACAATGAGCAGTTCTTC.

The V call is TRBV2, the J call TRBJ1-5, with D hard to call. Germline assignment: CDR1 SNHLY and CDR2 FYNNEI. The CDR3 contains 16 residues. Trimming pared 3 bases from V and 2 bases from J, leaving 14 bases between. For the CDR3, the DNA is TGTGCCAGCAGTGAGCAAGCGAACATACGCAATCAGCCCCAGCATTTT. It is translated as CASSEQANIRNQPQHF.

This clonotype was seen ten or more times. CDR3 DNA: TGTGCCAGCAGTGAGACAGCCCCCCAAGTCTATGGCTACACCTTC. Its translation is CASSETAPQVYGYTF. This sequence joins TRBV2 and TRBJ1-2; tentative D call: TRBD1 (5 bases). CDR3 length equals 15 residues. Germline CDR1 SNHLY, CDR2 FYNNEI. The V and J ends lost 3 bases and 4 bases respectively, with 15 bases between them.

V is TRBV5-5 and J is TRBJ2-7; D is perhaps TRBD1 (6 bases). V dropped 0 bases and J dropped 5 bases, with 9 bases sitting between them. The CDR3 runs 13 residues. The germline CDR1 and CDR2 sequences are SGHKS and YYEKEE (reference sequence). The CDR3 protein is CASSLDRVNEQYF. In DNA form, the CDR3 reads TGTGCCAGCAGCTTGGACAGGGTCAACGAGCAGTACTTC. The full variable domain, with the rest looked up from reference TRBV5-5 and TRBJ2-7, is DAGVTQSPTHLIKTRGQQVTLRCSPISGHKSVSWYQQVLGQGPQFIFQYYEKEERGRGNFPDRFSARQFPNYSSELNVNALLLGDSALYLCASSLDRVNEQYFGPGTRLTVT.

This clonotype was observed once. A much larger clone is a single base away; this may be a read error. The rearrangement links TRBV7-3 to TRBJ2-1, with 11 bases that match TRBD2. Losses at the gene ends were 5 bases for V and 4 bases for J; bases not matched to a gene: 4. Germline V lookup: CDR1 SGHTA, CDR2 FQGTGA. This CDR3 spans 15 amino acids. The CDR3 sequence: CASSGASGRYNEQFF. In DNA, the CDR3 is TGTGCCAGCAGCGGGGCTAGCGGGAGGTACAATGAGCAGTTCTTC.

At least ten counts were recorded for this clonotype. The chain recombines TRBV6-2 or TRBV6-3 with TRBJ2-1, with 11 bases lining up with TRBD2. With V trimmed by 8 bases and J by 1 base, 10 bases remained unmatched. CDR3 size: 17 residues. The germline V gene has CDR1 MNHEY and CDR2 SVGEGT. The CDR3 DNA follows: TGTGCCAGCGTAAGGTTAGCGGGAGGGGGGTCCTACAATGAGCAGTTCTTC. This codes for CASVRLAGGGSYNEQFF.

This clonotype was found many times. The J gene is TRBJ2-7, the V gene TRBV3-1; D possibly corresponds to TRBD2 (7 bases). The CDR3 totals 14 residues. Trimming shortened V by 1 base and J by 6 bases, and 13 bases separated the two germline ends. Germline assignment: CDR1 LGHDT and CDR2 YNNKEL (reference sequence). The CDR3 sequence: CASSQVGGAGEQYF. In DNA form, the CDR3 reads TGTGCCAGCAGCCAAGTTGGGGGGGCAGGCGAGCAGTACTTC.

At least ten counts were recorded for this clonotype. V gene TRBV10-3 combines with J gene TRBJ2-1; the match to TRBD2 covers 13 bases. With 0 bases clipped from V and 14 bases from J, the junction kept 1 base outside the gene matches. The CDR3 contains 13 residues. In germline, CDR1 is ENHRY, CDR2 SYGVKD. This chain's CDR3 is CAISESTSGREFF. In nucleotides, the CDR3 is TGTGCCATCAGTGAGTCCACTAGCGGGAGGGAGTTCTTC.